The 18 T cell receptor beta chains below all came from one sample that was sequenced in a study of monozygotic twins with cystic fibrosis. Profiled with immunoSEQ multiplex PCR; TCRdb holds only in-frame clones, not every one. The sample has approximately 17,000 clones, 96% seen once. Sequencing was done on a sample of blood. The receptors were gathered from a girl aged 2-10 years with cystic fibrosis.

The CDR3: CASSEGGWGTEAFF. Written as DNA, the CDR3 is TGCGCCAGCAGTGAGGGGGGCTGGGGCACTGAAGCTTTCTTT. The chain is built from TRBV10-2 and TRBJ1-1; possibly TRBD1 for D (6 bases). The CDR3 contains 14 residues. V shed 2 bases and J shed 4 bases, with 11 bases lying between them. The germline CDR1 and CDR2 sequences are WSHSY and SAAADI.

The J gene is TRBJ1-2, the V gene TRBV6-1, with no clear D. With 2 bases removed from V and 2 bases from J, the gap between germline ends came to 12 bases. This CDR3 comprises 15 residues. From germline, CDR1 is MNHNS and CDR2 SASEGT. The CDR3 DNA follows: TGTGCCAGCAGTGAAAATTTGGGAGAAAACTATGGCTACACCTTC. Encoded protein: CASSENLGENYGYTF.

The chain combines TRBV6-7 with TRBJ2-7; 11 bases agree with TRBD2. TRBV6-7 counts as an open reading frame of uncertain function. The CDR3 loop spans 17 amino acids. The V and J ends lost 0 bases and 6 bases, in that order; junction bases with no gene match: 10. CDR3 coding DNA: TGTGCCAGCAGTTACTCGAATGATAGCGGGGGGGCGTGCGAGCAGTACTTC. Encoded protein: CASSYSNDSGGACEQYF.

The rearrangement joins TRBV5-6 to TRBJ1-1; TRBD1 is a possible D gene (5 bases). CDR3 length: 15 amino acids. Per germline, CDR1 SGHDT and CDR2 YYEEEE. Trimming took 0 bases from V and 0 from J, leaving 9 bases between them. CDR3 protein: CASSLAGRVNTEAFF. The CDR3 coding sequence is TGTGCCAGCAGCTTGGCGGGCAGGGTGAACACTGAAGCTTTCTTT. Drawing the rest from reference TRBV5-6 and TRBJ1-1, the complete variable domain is DAGVTQSPTHLIKTRGQQVTLRCSPKSGHDTVSWYQQALGQGPQFIFQYYEEEERQRGNFPDRFSGHQFPNYSSELNVNALLLGDSALYLCASSLAGRVNTEAFFGQGTRLTVV.

As DNA, the CDR3 is TGCAGCGTCATCGGGGGGGCCTTCTACAATGAGCAGTTCTTC. Amino acids: CSVIGGAFYNEQFF. The chain carries TRBV29-1 and TRBJ2-1; 8 bases match TRBD2. From germline, CDR1 is SQVTM and CDR2 ANQGSEA. CDR3 length: 14 amino acids. V was clipped by 6 bases and J by 3 bases; unmatched bases: 7.

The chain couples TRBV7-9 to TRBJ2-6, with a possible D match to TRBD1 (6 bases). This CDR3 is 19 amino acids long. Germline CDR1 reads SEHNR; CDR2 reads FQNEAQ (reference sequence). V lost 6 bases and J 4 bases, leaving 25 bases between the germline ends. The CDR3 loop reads CASSVKQGLTLSGANVLTF. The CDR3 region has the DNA TGTGCCAGCAGTGTAAAACAGGGCCTCACGTTATCCGGGGCCAACGTCCTGACTTTC.

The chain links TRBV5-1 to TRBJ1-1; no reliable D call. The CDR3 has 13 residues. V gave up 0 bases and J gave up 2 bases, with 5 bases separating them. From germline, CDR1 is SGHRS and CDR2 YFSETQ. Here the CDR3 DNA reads TGCGCCAGCAGCTTGGAGGGCAACACTGAAGCTTTCTTT. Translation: CASSLEGNTEAFF.

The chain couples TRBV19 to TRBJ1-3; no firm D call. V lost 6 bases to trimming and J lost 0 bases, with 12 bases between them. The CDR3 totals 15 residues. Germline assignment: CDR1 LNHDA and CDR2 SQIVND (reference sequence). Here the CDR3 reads CASRQTGDSGNTIYF. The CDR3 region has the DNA TGTGCCAGTAGACAGACCGGAGACTCTGGAAACACCATATATTTT.

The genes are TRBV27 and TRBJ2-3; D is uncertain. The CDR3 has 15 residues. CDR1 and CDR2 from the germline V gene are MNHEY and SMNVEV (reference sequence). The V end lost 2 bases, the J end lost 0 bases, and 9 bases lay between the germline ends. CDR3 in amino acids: CASSLQLSSTDTQYF. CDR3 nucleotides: TGTGCCAGCAGTTTACAGTTATCTAGCACAGATACGCAGTATTTT.

CDR3 protein: CASNTGTEVGVRYGYTF. The CDR3 DNA sequence: TGTGCCAGCAACACCGGGACGGAGGTTGGAGTACGCTATGGCTACACCTTC. The chain combines TRBV2 with TRBJ1-2; possibly TRBD1 for D (5 bases). Per the germline V gene, CDR1 is SNHLY and CDR2 is FYNNEI. The CDR3 is made up of 17 amino acids. The V and J ends lost 7 bases and 4 bases respectively, with 25 bases between them.

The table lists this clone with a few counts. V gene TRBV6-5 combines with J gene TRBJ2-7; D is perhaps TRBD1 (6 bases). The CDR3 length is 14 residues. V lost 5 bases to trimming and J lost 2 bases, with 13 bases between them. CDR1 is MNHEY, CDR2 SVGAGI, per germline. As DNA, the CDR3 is TGTGCCAGCAGTGCCCGGGACACCACCTACGAGCAGTACTTC. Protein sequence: CASSARDTTYEQYF.

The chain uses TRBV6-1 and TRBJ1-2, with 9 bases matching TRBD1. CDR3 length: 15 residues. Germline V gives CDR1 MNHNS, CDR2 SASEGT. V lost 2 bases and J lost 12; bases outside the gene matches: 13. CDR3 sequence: CASSERDRDTMANTF. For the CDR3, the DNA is TGTGCCAGCAGTGAACGGGACAGGGACACTATGGCTAACACCTTC.

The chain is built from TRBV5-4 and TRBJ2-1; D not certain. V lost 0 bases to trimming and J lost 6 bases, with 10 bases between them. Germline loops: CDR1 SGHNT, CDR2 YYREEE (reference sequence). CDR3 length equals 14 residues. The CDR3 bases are TGTGCCAGCAGCTTGGAATACAGAGCCAATGAGCAGTTCTTC. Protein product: CASSLEYRANEQFF.

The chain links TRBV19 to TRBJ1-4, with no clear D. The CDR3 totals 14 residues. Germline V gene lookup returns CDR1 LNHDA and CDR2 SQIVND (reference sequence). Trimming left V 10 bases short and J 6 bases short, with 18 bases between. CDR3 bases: TGTGCCAAAGGAGCTTCCTATTGGGATGAAAAACTGTTTTTT. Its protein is CAKGASYWDEKLFF.

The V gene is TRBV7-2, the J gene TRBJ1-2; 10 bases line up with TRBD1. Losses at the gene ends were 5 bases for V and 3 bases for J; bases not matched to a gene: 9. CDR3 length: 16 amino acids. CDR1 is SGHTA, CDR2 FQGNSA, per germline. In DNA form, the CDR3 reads TGTGCCAGCAGCAAAACCGGACAGGGGGTTTACTATGGCTACACCTTC. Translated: CASSKTGQGVYYGYTF.

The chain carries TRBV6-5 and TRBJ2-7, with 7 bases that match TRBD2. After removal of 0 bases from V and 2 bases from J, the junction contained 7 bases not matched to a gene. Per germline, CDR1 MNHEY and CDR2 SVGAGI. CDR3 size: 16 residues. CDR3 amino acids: CASSYSVGGKTYEQYF. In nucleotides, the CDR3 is TGTGCCAGCAGTTACTCCGTCGGGGGGAAGACCTACGAGCAGTACTTC.

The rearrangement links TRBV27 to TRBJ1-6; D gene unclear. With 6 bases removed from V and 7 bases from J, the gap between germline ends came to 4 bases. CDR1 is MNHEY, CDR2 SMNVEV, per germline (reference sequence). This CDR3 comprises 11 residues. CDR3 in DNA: TGTGCCAGCAGGGGGAATTCACCCCTCCACTTT. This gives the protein CASRGNSPLHF.

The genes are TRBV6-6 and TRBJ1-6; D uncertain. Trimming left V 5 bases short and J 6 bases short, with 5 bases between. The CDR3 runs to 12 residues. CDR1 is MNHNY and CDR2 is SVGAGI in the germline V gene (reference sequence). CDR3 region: CASSLSNSPLHF. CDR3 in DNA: TGTGCCAGCAGTCTAAGTAATTCACCCCTCCACTTT.